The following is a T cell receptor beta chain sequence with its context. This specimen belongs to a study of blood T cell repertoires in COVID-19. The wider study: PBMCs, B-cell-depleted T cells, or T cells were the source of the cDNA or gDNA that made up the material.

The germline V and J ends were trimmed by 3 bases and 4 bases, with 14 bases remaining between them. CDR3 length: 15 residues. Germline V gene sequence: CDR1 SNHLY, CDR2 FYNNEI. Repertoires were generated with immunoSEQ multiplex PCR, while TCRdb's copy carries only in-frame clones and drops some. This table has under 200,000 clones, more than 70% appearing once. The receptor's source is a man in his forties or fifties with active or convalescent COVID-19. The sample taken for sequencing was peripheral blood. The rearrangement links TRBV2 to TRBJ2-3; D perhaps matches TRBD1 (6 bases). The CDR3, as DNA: TGTGCCAGCAGTGAGAGTCTACAGGGATCAGATACGCAGTATTTT. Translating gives CASSESLQGSDTQYF.